The 4 T cell receptor beta chains below all came from one sample that was sequenced in a study of spatial heterogeneity in lung cancer. Study findings and constraints: Tracking of tumor mutation counts was seen in expanded intratumoral alpha and beta TCR counts.

No antigens are known for them. TCRdb ran MiXCR on the 5' RACE reads and lists one entry per CDR3 protein. The sample shows 10,000 to 11,000 distinct CDR3 sequences, 7.9% of them seen only once. Time point reported: sample taken at primary tumor resection. Material: lung tumor tissue, obtained at surgery. Source of these receptors: a female donor with early-stage non-small cell lung cancer.

A single count supports this clonotype. A library prepared for alpha chains yielded this beta chain as an off-target read; its size is of little meaning. The chain employs TRBV5-1 and TRBJ2-2, with 10 bases matching TRBD1. J gave up 2 bases and V 4 bases, and 8 bases lay outside the gene matches. The germline CDR1 and CDR2 sequences are SGHRS and YFSETQ. This CDR3 comprises 17 residues. In DNA, the CDR3 is TGCGCCAGCAGCCCGGGACAGGGGACCCCAAACACCGGGGAGCTGTTTTTT. This translates into CASSPGQGTPNTGELFF.

Ten or more counts support this clonotype. This beta chain is an off-target read within a library intended for alpha chains, so its frequency means little. The V gene is TRBV30, the J gene TRBJ1-2; D is unclear. Germline values: CDR1 GTSNPN, CDR2 SVGIG (reference sequence). The CDR3 consists of 13 residues. Trimming removed 3 bases from V and 2 bases from J, with 10 bases in between. The CDR3 here is CAWRDNTNYGYTF. For the CDR3, the DNA is TGTGCCTGGAGAGACAATACCAACTATGGCTACACCTTC.

This clonotype was recorded at least ten times. This beta chain turned up in a library designed for alpha chains; as an off-target read, its abundance says little. This chain joins TRBV15 and TRBJ2-5; 7 bases are shared with TRBD2. J was trimmed by 4 bases and V by 5 bases; bases with no gene match: 7. The CDR3 has 14 residues. The germline V gene has CDR1 LNHNV and CDR2 YYDKDF (reference sequence). Here the CDR3 reads CATSPGGGGETQYF. CDR3 sequence (DNA): TGTGCCACCAGCCCCGGCGGGGGTGGAGAGACCCAGTACTTC.

This clonotype has ten or more counts. This beta chain is a stray sequence in a library constructed for alpha chains; its clone size is not meaningful. This CDR3 is CASTNYRGRPPETQYF. In DNA form, the CDR3 reads TGTGCCAGCACCAATTACAGGGGCCGGCCCCCCGAGACCCAGTACTTC. The V and J genes are TRBV28 and TRBJ2-5; 7 nucleotides align to TRBD1. From germline, CDR1 is MDHEN and CDR2 SYDVKM. V trimming: 7 bases; J trimming: 5 bases; junction bases outside the gene matches: 16. The CDR3 extends over 16 amino acids. The variable domain in full, with the rest retrieved from reference TRBV28 and TRBJ2-5, is DVKVTQSSRYLVKRTGEKVFLECVQDMDHENMFWYRQDPGLGLRLIYFSYDVKMKEKGDIPEGYSVSREKKERFSLILESASTNQTSMYLCASTNYRGRPPETQYFGPGTRLLVL.